This T cell receptor (beta chain) was sequenced in a study of blood T cell repertoires in COVID-19. Overall study: Sources were T cells, B-cell-depleted T cells, or PBMCs; the material itself was cDNA or gDNA.

In the authors' workflow: Amplified reference gene primers provided the basis for estimating nucleated cell counts. Here immunoSEQ multiplex PCR was the method, and the copy in TCRdb shows in-frame clones only, minus some. V and J calls and clone size are given by that table; D and trimming were obtained from the DNA. The sample includes more than 250,000 clones, 75% to 90% of them seen just once. Each participant's cohort was designated according to participant-reported clinical history. Cohort 3 recovered donors had two negative PCRs, clearance, or symptom resolution. V trimming: 4 bases; J trimming: 6 bases; junction bases outside the gene matches: 8. The CDR3 contains 15 residues. From germline, CDR1 is LGHDT and CDR2 YNNKEL (reference sequence).

The chain links TRBV3-1 (or the pseudogene TRBV3-2) to TRBJ2-2, with TRBD1 matching 7 bases. The source material was PBMCs or T cells enriched from blood (not recorded which). This receptor was obtained from a man younger than 45 who had recovered from COVID-19. As DNA, the CDR3 is TGTGCCAGCAGCCCCCAGAGAACAGGGGCCGGGGAGCTGTTTTTT. Its protein is CASSPQRTGAGELFF.